This entry concerns a single T cell receptor beta chain. Its antigen is unidentified. These data originate in a study of T cells in narcolepsy. Overall study context: Enrolled donors included narcolepsy type 1 or type 2 patients and healthy controls.

The CDR3 loop spans 16 amino acids. The germline V gene encodes CDR1 SNHLY and CDR2 FYNNEI. Trimming at V came to 6 bases and at J to 2 bases, leaving 9 bases not matched to a gene. Sequenced by immunoSEQ multiplex PCR; TCRdb stores in-frame clones only, minus some. The data show tens of thousands of clones, more than 70% seen once. Broader study findings: Comparing one patient's CSF and blood CD4+ clonotypes highlighted HCRT- and TRIB2-specific autoreactive clonotypes. Healthy controls reportedly lacked the autoreactive clonotypes serially found in patients' blood. No autoreactive T cell clone sequences appeared in some memory CD4+ repertoires.

This clonotype originated in a human donor in good health. The material sequenced was memory (CD45RA-) CD4+ T cells from blood. The chain uses TRBV2 and TRBJ2-3; 9 nucleotides line up with TRBD2. DNA for the CDR3: TGTGCCAGCAGAGCTGGGACTAGCCGACTCACAGATACGCAGTATTTT. Amino acid sequence: CASRAGTSRLTDTQYF. The variable domain in full, with the rest retrieved from reference TRBV2 and TRBJ2-3, is EPEVTQTPSHQVTQMGQEVILRCVPISNHLYFYWYRQILGQKVEFLVSFYNNEISEKSEIFDDQFSVERPDGSNFTLKIRSTKLEDSAMYFCASRAGTSRLTDTQYFGPGTRLTVL.